The rows below give T cell receptor beta chains drawn from one sample of a study of cytomegalovirus exposure and HLA in healthy donors. Profiled with immunoSEQ multiplex PCR; TCRdb holds only in-frame clones, not every one. The table includes about 89,000 clones, 9.4% detected once. What was sequenced was PBMCs. The receptors were gathered from a man aged 45-60 years in good health and CMV-seropositive. Each CDR3 is given with its conserved first and last residue. D genes are given only for firm matches. The size of a clone is reported for some rows only, either as once, few or many, or as a class for expanded clones.

clone_size d_call j_call v_call cdr3_nt cdr3_aa
few - TRBJ1-1 TRBV5-1 TGCGCCAGCAGTGGACAGATGAACACTGAAGCTTTCTTT CASSGQMNTEAFF
few - TRBJ1-1 TRBV12-5 TGTGCTAGTGGTTTGGTAGAGAATTTCTCTGAAGCTTTCTTT CASGLVENFSEAFF
few - TRBJ1-6 TRBV19 TGTGCCAGTAGTGCGCAACAGGCCTATAATTCACCCCTCCACTTT CASSAQQAYNSPLHF
- - TRBJ2-1 TRBV21-1 TGTGCCAGCAGCAAATTAGAGGGTCTAACGTGCGATGAGCAGTTCTTC CASSKLEGLTCDEQFF
few - TRBJ2-5 TRBV23-1 TGCGCCAGCAGTCAATCCCGGATCGGTCAGGACAAAGAGACCCAGTACTTC CASSQSRIGQDKETQYF
few TRBD1 TRBJ2-7 TRBV6-6 TGTGCCAGCAGTTACCAGGGACAGGGGACCTACGAGCAGTACTTC CASSYQGQGTYEQYF
- - TRBJ1-2 TRBV29-1 TGCAGCGTTGAAGAAATGAAAAGAACAAGTCGTGGCTACACCTTC CSVEEMKRTSRGYTF
- TRBD2 TRBJ2-7 TRBV10-2 TGCGCCGGTACTAGCGGGAGGGCCTTGAACGAGCAGTACTTC CAGTSGRALNEQYF
- - TRBJ1-5 TRBV18 TGTGCCAGCTCTTCCCATCAGCAGCCCCAGCATTTT CASSSHQQPQHF
few TRBD2 TRBJ2-2 TRBV4-3 TGCGCCAGCAGCCCCAGGGTCCTAGCGGGAGGGCCCTTAATGCGCCACAGCGGGGAGCTGTTTTTT CASSPRVLAGGPLMRHSGELFF
- TRBD1 TRBJ1-2 TRBV10-3 TGTGCCATCAGTTCGGACAGGGGGCGTATCGGGGGCTACACCTTC CAISSDRGRIGGYTF
few - TRBJ1-1 TRBV13 TGTGCCAGCAGCTTACTTAGCGGGAACACTGAAGCTTTCTTT CASSLLSGNTEAFF
- TRBD2 TRBJ2-1 TRBV9 TGTGCCAGCAGCCCTTGGGGCTCGCTAGCGGGCTTAACGGTCGACAATGAGCAGTTCTTC CASSPWGSLAGLTVDNEQFF
- - TRBJ2-7 TRBV7-9 TGTGCCAGCAGCCCAACCGGGGCCTACGAGCAGTACTTC CASSPTGAYEQYF
few TRBD1 TRBJ1-6 TRBV27 TGTGCCAGCAGTCCCCGCAGGGGGCTCAATTCCCCCCTCCACTTT CASSPRRGLNSPLHF
few TRBD1 TRBJ2-7 TRBV28 TGTGCCAGTAGACAGGGGGGGACCTACGAGCAGTACTTC CASRQGGTYEQYF
- TRBD1 TRBJ2-7 TRBV7-2 TGTGCCAGCAGCATCCGGGACAGGGGGAAGTACTTC CASSIRDRGKYF
few - TRBJ1-5 TRBV4-1 TGCGCCAGCAGCCAAGATGGAGGGTTCGGCAATCAGCCCCAGCATTTT CASSQDGGFGNQPQHF
few TRBD1 TRBJ2-5 TRBV29-1 TGCAGCGGGGACAGGGGTCAAGAGACCCAGTACTTC CSGDRGQETQYF
few - TRBJ1-2 TRBV29-1 TGCAGCGTGTATAACGGACAGAACTATGGCTACACCTTC CSVYNGQNYGYTF
- - TRBJ2-6 TRBV19 TGTGCCAGTAGTATAGGGACAGGGAGGGATTCTGGGGCCAACGTCCTGACTTTC CASSIGTGRDSGANVLTF
- - TRBJ2-3 TRBV19 TGTGCCAGTAGGCAGACTTTGGTTAGCACAGATACGCAGTATTTT CASRQTLVSTDTQYF
- - TRBJ1-4 TRBV2 TGTGCCAACGGACAAGATGAAAAACTGTTTTTT CANGQDEKLFF
- - TRBJ1-1 TRBV7-8 TGTGCCAGCAGCCGCCGGGGGTTGAACACTGAAGCTTTCTTT CASSRRGLNTEAFF
- - TRBJ2-7 TRBV7-9 TGTGCCAGCAGAAGGGGGGAGGGTTCCGAGTACTTC CASRRGEGSEYF
- TRBD2 TRBJ2-2 TRBV7-2 TGTGCCAGCAGCTTAGCGTTAGTAGCGGGAGGTACCGGGGAGCTGTTTTTT CASSLALVAGGTGELFF
- TRBD1 TRBJ1-4 TRBV9 TGTGCCAGCAGCCCCCGACAGGGAGAGAAACTGTTTTTT CASSPRQGEKLFF
- - TRBJ2-5 TRBV29-1 TGCAGCGTTGGTTTGGATAGCGGGACCCAGTACTTC CSVGLDSGTQYF
few TRBD1 TRBJ1-2 TRBV27 TGTGCCAGCAATCCGGGACAGGGGGCGCCGAACGGCTACACCTTC CASNPGQGAPNGYTF
- - TRBJ1-1 TRBV5-1 TGCGCCAGCAGCGCAACCGGGACACCGTCCACTGAAGCTTTCTTT CASSATGTPSTEAFF
many - TRBJ1-1 TRBV5-1 TGCGCCAGCAGCTTGGCCCCAGAAACCCTGAACACTGAAGCTTTCTTT CASSLAPETLNTEAFF
few - TRBJ2-7 TRBV5-1 TGCGCCAGCGGCGTCCAAGCTAGCCAGAGCTCCTACGAGCAGTACTTC CASGVQASQSSYEQYF